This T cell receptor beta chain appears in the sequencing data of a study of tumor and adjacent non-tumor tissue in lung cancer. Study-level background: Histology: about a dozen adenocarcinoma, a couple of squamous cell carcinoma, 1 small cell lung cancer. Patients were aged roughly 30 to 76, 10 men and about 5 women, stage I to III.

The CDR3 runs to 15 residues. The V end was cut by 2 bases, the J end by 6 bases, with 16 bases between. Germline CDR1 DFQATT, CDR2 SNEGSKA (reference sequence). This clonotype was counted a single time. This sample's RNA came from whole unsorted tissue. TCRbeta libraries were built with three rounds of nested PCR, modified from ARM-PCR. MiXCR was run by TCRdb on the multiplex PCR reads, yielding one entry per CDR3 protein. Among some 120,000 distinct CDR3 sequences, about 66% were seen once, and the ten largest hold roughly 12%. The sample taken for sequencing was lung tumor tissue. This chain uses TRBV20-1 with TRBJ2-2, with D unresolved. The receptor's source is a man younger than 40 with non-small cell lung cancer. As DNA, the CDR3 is TGCAGTGCTAGATATCGCATGAGTGAGGCCGGGGAGCTGTTTTTT. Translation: CSARYRMSEAGELFF.